What follows are 21 T cell receptor beta chains derived from one specimen sequenced in a study of blood T cell repertoires in COVID-19. Only in-frame clones appear in the TCRdb table, and some are missing; sequencing was by immunoSEQ multiplex PCR. This sample has around 250,000 clones, with around 84% found just once. The sample taken for sequencing was PBMCs or T cells enriched from blood (not recorded which). These receptors all stem from a man younger than 30 who had recovered from COVID-19.

This chain uses TRBV6-1 with TRBJ2-7; TRBD1 matches 9 bases. There are 15 residues in the CDR3. Germline V gene lookup returns CDR1 MNHNS and CDR2 SASEGT. The ends lost 2 bases at V and 2 bases at J; junction bases unmatched: 4. The CDR3 sequence is CASSERQGEAYEQYF. CDR3 nucleotide sequence: TGTGCCAGCAGTGAAAGACAGGGGGAGGCCTACGAGCAGTACTTC.

The chain is built from TRBV18 and TRBJ1-3; D is undetermined. V was shortened by 5 bases and J by 4 bases, with 9 bases between the two germline ends. The CDR3 is 13 amino acids. The germline gives CDR1 KGHSH, CDR2 LQKENI. CDR3 in amino acids: CASSTGEGNTIYF. Here the CDR3 DNA reads TGTGCCAGCTCAACCGGGGAAGGAAACACCATATATTTT.

This sequence joins TRBV5-1 and TRBJ1-1; unclear D gene. Trimming removed 0 bases from V and 3 bases from J, with 6 bases in between. There are 13 residues in the CDR3. The germline gives CDR1 SGHRS, CDR2 YFSETQ. CDR3 bases: TGCGCCAGCAGCTTGGATCCGGACACTGAAGCTTTCTTT. Translation: CASSLDPDTEAFF.

This clone appeared once. The chain couples TRBV11-3 to TRBJ2-5; TRBD2 might be the D (5 bases). The CDR3 covers 15 residues. The germline V gene encodes CDR1 SGHNT and CDR2 YENEEA. V dropped 2 bases and J dropped 2 bases, with 12 bases sitting between them. The CDR3 sequence is CASSLFGGPQETQYF. The CDR3 DNA reads as TGTGCCAGCAGCTTATTCGGCGGGCCTCAAGAGACCCAGTACTTC.

A single count supports this clone. The chain links TRBV27 to TRBJ2-2; D is unclear. V gave up 5 bases and J gave up 6 bases, with 10 bases separating them. Germline CDR1 is MNHEY and CDR2 is SMNVEV (reference sequence). The CDR3 has 13 amino acids. CDR3 nucleotides: TGTGCCAGCAGTCCCTATGCCCCCGGGGAGCTGTTTTTT. Amino acid sequence: CASSPYAPGELFF.

V usage is TRBV14 and J usage is TRBJ1-2, with a possible D match to TRBD1 (6 bases). The V end was cut by 1 base, the J end by 4 bases, with 10 bases between. Germline assignment: CDR1 SGHDN and CDR2 FVKESK. The CDR3 has 14 amino acids. The CDR3 coding sequence is TGTGCCAGCAGCCAAGGGGCAGGGGCCTATGGCTACACCTTC. It translates to CASSQGAGAYGYTF.

J is TRBJ2-5 and V is TRBV3-1 (or the pseudogene TRBV3-2); 7 bases are shared with TRBD1. The V segment lost 0 bases and the J segment 2 bases; nucleotides outside the gene matches: 0. This CDR3 has 14 amino acids. The V gene's germline CDR1 is LGHDT and CDR2 YNNKEL (reference sequence). Written as DNA, the CDR3 is TGTGCCAGCAGCCAAGACAGGGGGCAAGAGACCCAGTACTTC. Protein product: CASSQDRGQETQYF.

This chain links TRBV2 with TRBJ2-1, with D perhaps TRBD2 (5 bases). The CDR3 spans 16 residues. V gave up 6 bases and J gave up 0 bases, with 15 bases separating them. CDR1 SNHLY and CDR2 FYNNEI come from the germline V gene. For the CDR3, the DNA is TGTGCCAGCAGCCTTTACGAGAGGGCCTCCTACAATGAGCAGTTCTTC. Translated, it gives CASSLYERASYNEQFF.

This chain connects TRBV5-1 to TRBJ2-7; 10 nucleotides line up with TRBD1. This CDR3 has 15 residues. V shed 4 bases, J shed 5 bases, and the junction held 9 bases outside the gene matches. Germline lookup yields CDR1 SGHRS and CDR2 YFSETQ. CDR3 DNA: TGCGCCAGCAGCAGCCCCGGGACAGGGGCCAACGAGCAGTACTTC. Protein sequence: CASSSPGTGANEQYF.

The chain joins TRBV19 to TRBJ2-3; no definite D call. The CDR3 runs 14 residues. V was trimmed by 4 bases and J by 2 bases, leaving 10 bases between them. Germline-derived CDR1 and CDR2 are LNHDA and SQIVND (reference sequence). The DNA for the CDR3 is TGTGCCAGTAGTAATGAGGCCACCACAGATACGCAGTATTTT. Its protein is CASSNEATTDTQYF. Drawing the rest from reference TRBV19 and TRBJ2-3, the complete variable domain is DGGITQSPKYLFRKEGQNVTLSCEQNLNHDAMYWYRQDPGQGLRLIYYSQIVNDFQKGDIAEGYSVSREKKESFPLTVTSAQKNPTAFYLCASSNEATTDTQYFGPGTRLTVL.

V and J are TRBV18 and TRBJ1-5; D not certain. This CDR3 has 15 residues. The germline gives CDR1 KGHSH, CDR2 LQKENI. The germline V and J ends were trimmed by 1 base and 4 bases, with 11 bases remaining between them. CDR3 coding DNA: TGTGCCAGCTCACCACTGCGGGAGAGGAATCAGCCCCAGCATTTT. This encodes CASSPLRERNQPQHF.

The chain employs TRBV30 and TRBJ2-2, with 10 bases identical to TRBD1. V trimming: 5 bases; J trimming: 4 bases; junction bases outside the gene matches: 10. In germline, CDR1 is GTSNPN, CDR2 SVGIG (reference sequence). The CDR3 totals 16 residues. The CDR3 is CAWCRGTGVVTGELFF. In DNA form, the CDR3 reads TGTGCCTGGTGTCGCGGGACAGGGGTTGTCACCGGGGAGCTGTTTTTT. Full variable domain (rest looked up from reference TRBV30 and TRBJ2-2): SQTIHQWPATLVQPVGSPLSLECTVEGTSNPNLYWYRQAAGRGLQLLFYSVGIGQISSEVPQNLSASRPQDRQFILSSKKLLLSDSGFYLCAWCRGTGVVTGELFFGEGSRLTVL.

The chain uses TRBV7-2 and TRBJ1-5, with D uncertain. Looked up from germline, CDR1 is SGHTA and CDR2 is FQGNSA. The CDR3 totals 13 residues. Trimming took off 9 bases at V and 0 bases at J, with 9 bases between the two ends. This CDR3 is CASGQTSNQPQHF. The CDR3 DNA is TGTGCCAGTGGGCAGACTAGCAATCAGCCCCAGCATTTT.

The chain carries TRBV10-1 and TRBJ2-1; no definite D call. From germline, CDR1 is WNHNN and CDR2 SYGVQD (reference sequence). The length of the CDR3 is 14 residues. The ends were cut back, 3 bases at V and 5 bases at J, with 11 bases in the middle. Here the CDR3 DNA reads TGCGCCAGCAGTGAAGCCATACCCAACAATGAGCAGTTCTTC. Protein: CASSEAIPNNEQFF.

This chain uses TRBV11-3 with TRBJ2-2; the D gene is possibly TRBD1 (6 bases). The CDR3 loop spans 17 amino acids. Germline lookup yields CDR1 SGHNT and CDR2 YENEEA. V lost 1 base to trimming and J lost 0 bases, with 12 bases between them. The CDR3 is CASSLAAQGTNTGELFF. In DNA form, the CDR3 reads TGTGCCAGCAGCTTAGCGGCTCAGGGGACGAACACCGGGGAGCTGTTTTTT.

The chain is built from TRBV5-1 and TRBJ1-4, with D perhaps TRBD1 (5 bases). The CDR3 totals 16 residues. The ends were cut back, 0 bases at V and 0 bases at J, with 9 bases in the middle. The germline gives CDR1 SGHRS, CDR2 YFSETQ. This CDR3 is CASSLDGGATNEKLFF. The CDR3 coding sequence is TGCGCCAGCAGCTTGGATGGAGGGGCAACTAATGAAAAACTGTTTTTT.

V gene TRBV4-1 combines with J gene TRBJ2-2; TRBD2 aligns across 9 bases. The CDR3 extends over 18 amino acids. The V segment lost 0 bases and the J segment 3 bases; nucleotides outside the gene matches: 8. The germline CDR1 and CDR2 sequences are MGHRA and YSYEKL. The CDR3 spells CASSQEDGSGRHTGELFF. CDR3 bases: TGCGCCAGCAGCCAAGAGGATGGGAGCGGGAGGCACACCGGGGAGCTGTTTTTT.

The chain uses TRBV19 and TRBJ2-1; TRBD2 might be the D (6 bases). The CDR3 runs 12 residues. Deletions cut 1 base from V and 8 bases from J, with 6 bases between. Germline V gene sequence: CDR1 LNHDA, CDR2 SQIVND (reference sequence). In nucleotides, the CDR3 is TGTGCCAGTAGTATAGCGGGGGATGAGCAGTTCTTC. Translated, it gives CASSIAGDEQFF.

This rearrangement joins TRBV28 to TRBJ2-2; no reliable D call. The germline V and J ends were trimmed by 4 bases and 0 bases, with 12 bases remaining between them. CDR1 and CDR2 (germline): MDHEN, SYDVKM. The CDR3 is made up of 16 amino acids. CDR3 nucleotide sequence: TGTGCCAGCAGTTCCCATTGGGCGCCGAACACCGGGGAGCTGTTTTTT. It yields the protein CASSSHWAPNTGELFF.

In its sample, this clone was seen many times. The chain combines TRBV30 with TRBJ2-7; 7 bases map to TRBD1. Losses at the gene ends were 3 bases for V and 0 bases for J; bases not matched to a gene: 5. The CDR3 spans 14 residues. Germline lookup yields CDR1 GTSNPN and CDR2 SVGIG (reference sequence). The CDR3 DNA is TGTGCCTGGAGCCGGGACAGTTACTCCTACGAGCAGTACTTC. Translating gives CAWSRDSYSYEQYF.

The chain joins TRBV11-1 to TRBJ2-7, with 9 bases aligning to TRBD2. This CDR3 has 15 amino acids. CDR1 is SGHAT, CDR2 FQDESV, per germline (reference sequence). With 2 bases clipped from V and 3 bases from J, the junction kept 5 bases outside the gene matches. Here the CDR3 reads CASSLNLAGNYEQYF. The DNA of the CDR3 is TGTGCCAGCAGCTTAAACCTAGCGGGAAACTACGAGCAGTACTTC. The whole variable domain, filled in from reference TRBV11-1 and TRBJ2-7, reads EAEVAQSPRYKITEKSQAVAFWCDPISGHATLYWYRQILGQGPELLVQFQDESVVDDSQLPKDRFSAERLKGVDSTLKIQPAELGDSAMYLCASSLNLAGNYEQYFGPGTRLTVT.